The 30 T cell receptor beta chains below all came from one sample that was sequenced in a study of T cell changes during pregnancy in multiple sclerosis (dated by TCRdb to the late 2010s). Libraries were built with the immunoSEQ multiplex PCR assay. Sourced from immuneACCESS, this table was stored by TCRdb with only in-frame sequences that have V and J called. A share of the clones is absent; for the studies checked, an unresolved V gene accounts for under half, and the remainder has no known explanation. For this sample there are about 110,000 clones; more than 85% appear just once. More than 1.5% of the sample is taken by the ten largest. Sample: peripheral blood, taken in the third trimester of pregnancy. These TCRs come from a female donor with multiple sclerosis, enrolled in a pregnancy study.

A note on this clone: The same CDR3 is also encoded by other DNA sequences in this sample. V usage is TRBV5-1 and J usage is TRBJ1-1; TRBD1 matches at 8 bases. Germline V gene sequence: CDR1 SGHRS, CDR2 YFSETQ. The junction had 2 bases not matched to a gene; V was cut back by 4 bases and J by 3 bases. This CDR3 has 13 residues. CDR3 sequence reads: CASSIQGDTEAFF. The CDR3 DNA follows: TGCGCCAGCAGCATACAGGGGGACACTGAAGCTTTCTTT. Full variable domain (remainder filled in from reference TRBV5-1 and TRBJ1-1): KAGVTQTPRYLIKTRGQQVTLSCSPISGHRSVSWYQQTPGQGLQFLFEYFSETQRNKGNFPGRFSGRQFSNSRSEMNVSTLELGDSALYLCASSIQGDTEAFFGQGTRLTVV.

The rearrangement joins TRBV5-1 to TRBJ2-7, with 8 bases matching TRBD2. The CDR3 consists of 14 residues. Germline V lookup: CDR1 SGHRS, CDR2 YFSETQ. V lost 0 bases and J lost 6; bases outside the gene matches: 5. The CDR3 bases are TGCGCCAGCAGCTTGGGAGGACTAGCAGGCGAGCAGTACTTC. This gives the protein CASSLGGLAGEQYF.

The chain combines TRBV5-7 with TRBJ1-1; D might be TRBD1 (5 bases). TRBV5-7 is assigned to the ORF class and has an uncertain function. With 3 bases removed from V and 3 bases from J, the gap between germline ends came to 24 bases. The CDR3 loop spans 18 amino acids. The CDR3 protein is CASSSRPGTDGGDTEAFF. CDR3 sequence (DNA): TGTGCCAGCAGCTCTCGACCGGGGACGGACGGGGGGGACACTGAAGCTTTCTTT.

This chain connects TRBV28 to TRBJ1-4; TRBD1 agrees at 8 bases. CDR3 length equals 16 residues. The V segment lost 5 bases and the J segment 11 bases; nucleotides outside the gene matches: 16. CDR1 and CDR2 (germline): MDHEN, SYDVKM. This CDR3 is CASSLGQGHSRGKLFF. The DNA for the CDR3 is TGTGCCAGCAGTCTTGGACAGGGCCACAGTCGGGGGAAACTGTTTTTT.

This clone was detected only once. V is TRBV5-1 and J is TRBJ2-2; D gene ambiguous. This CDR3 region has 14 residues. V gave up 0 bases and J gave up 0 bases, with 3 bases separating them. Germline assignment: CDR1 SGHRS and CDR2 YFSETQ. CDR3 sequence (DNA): TGCGCCAGCAGCTTGGACACGAACACCGGGGAGCTGTTTTTT. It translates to CASSLDTNTGELFF. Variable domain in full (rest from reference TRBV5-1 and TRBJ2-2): KAGVTQTPRYLIKTRGQQVTLSCSPISGHRSVSWYQQTPGQGLQFLFEYFSETQRNKGNFPGRFSGRQFSNSRSEMNVSTLELGDSALYLCASSLDTNTGELFFGEGSRLTVL.

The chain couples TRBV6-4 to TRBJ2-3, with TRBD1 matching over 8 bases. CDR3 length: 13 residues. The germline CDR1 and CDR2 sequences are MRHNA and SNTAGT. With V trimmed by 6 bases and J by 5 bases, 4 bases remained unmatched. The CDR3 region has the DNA TGTGCCAGCAGCGGACAGGGAATAGATACGCAGTATTTT. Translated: CASSGQGIDTQYF.

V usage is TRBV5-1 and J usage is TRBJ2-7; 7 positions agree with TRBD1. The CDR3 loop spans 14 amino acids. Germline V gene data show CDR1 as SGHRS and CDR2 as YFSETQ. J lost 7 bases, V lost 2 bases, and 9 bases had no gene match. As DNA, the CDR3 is TGCGCCAGCAGCTTTCGGGACAGTTCGGGGGAGCAGTACTTC. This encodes CASSFRDSSGEQYF.

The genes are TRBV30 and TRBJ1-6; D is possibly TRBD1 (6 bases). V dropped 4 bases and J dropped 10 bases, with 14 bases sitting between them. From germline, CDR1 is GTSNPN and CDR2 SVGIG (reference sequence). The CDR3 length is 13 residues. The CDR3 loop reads CAWTPQDSSPLHF. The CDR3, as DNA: TGTGCCTGGACCCCCCAGGACAGCTCACCCCTCCACTTT.

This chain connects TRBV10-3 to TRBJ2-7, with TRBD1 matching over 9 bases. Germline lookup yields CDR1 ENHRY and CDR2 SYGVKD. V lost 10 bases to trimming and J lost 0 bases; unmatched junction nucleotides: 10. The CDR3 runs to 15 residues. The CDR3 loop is CATPPQGAYSYEQYF. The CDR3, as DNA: TGTGCCACACCGCCACAGGGGGCGTACTCCTACGAGCAGTACTTC.

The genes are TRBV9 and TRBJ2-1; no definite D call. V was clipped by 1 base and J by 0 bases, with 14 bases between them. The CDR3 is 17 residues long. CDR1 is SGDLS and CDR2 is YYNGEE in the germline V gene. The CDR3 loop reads CASSVSSAFSSYNEQFF. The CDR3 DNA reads TGTGCCAGCAGCGTAAGTTCCGCCTTTAGCTCCTACAATGAGCAGTTCTTC.

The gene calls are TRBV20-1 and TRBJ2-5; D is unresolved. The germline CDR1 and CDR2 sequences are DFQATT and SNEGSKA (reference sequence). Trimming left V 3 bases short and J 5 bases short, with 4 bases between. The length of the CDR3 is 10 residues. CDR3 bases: TGCAGTGCTAGTTCGGAGACCCAGTACTTC. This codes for CSASSETQYF.

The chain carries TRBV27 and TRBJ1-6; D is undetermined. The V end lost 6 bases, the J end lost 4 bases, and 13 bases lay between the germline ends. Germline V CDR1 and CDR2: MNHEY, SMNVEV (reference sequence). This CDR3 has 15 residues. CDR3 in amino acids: CASRIRGSYNSPLHF. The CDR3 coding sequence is TGTGCCAGCAGGATCCGGGGTTCTTATAATTCACCCCTCCACTTT.

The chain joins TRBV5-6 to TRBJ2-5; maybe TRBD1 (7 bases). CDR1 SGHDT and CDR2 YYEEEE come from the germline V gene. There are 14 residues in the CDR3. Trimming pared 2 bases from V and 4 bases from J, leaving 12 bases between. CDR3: CASSFPGGGETQYF. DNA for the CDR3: TGTGCCAGCAGCTTCCCAGGGGGAGGAGAGACCCAGTACTTC.

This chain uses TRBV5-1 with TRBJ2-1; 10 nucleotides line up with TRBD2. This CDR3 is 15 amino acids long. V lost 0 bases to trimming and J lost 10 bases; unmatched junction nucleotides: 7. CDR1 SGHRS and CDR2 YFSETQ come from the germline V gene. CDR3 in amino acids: CASSLAASGSGEQFF. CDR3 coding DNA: TGCGCCAGCAGCTTGGCCGCTAGCGGGAGCGGGGAGCAGTTCTTC. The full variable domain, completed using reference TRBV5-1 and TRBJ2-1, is KAGVTQTPRYLIKTRGQQVTLSCSPISGHRSVSWYQQTPGQGLQFLFEYFSETQRNKGNFPGRFSGRQFSNSRSEMNVSTLELGDSALYLCASSLAASGSGEQFFGPGTRLTVL.

As DNA, the CDR3 is TGTGCCAGCAGTGAAGGCCCGTTCGGTTACAATGAGCAGTTCTTC. Amino acids: CASSEGPFGYNEQFF. The J gene is TRBJ2-1, the V gene TRBV2; no clear D. The CDR3 is made up of 15 amino acids. Germline CDR1 and CDR2: SNHLY and FYNNEI. Deletions cut 1 base from V and 4 bases from J, with 11 bases between. Looking up the rest from reference TRBV2 and TRBJ2-1 gives the full variable domain: EPEVTQTPSHQVTQMGQEVILRCVPISNHLYFYWYRQILGQKVEFLVSFYNNEISEKSEIFDDQFSVERPDGSNFTLKIRSTKLEDSAMYFCASSEGPFGYNEQFFGPGTRLTVL.

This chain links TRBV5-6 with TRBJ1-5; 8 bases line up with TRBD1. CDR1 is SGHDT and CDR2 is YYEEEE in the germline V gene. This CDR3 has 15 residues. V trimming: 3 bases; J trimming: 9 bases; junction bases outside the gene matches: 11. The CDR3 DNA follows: TGTGCCAGCAGCTCCGGGACAGGACCCCGGAGGCCCCAGCATTTT. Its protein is CASSSGTGPRRPQHF.

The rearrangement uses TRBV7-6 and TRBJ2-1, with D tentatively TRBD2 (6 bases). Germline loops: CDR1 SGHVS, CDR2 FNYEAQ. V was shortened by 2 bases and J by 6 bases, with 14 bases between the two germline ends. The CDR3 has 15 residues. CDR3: CASSLRTNGRNEQFF. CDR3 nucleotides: TGTGCCAGCAGCTTAAGGACTAACGGACGCAATGAGCAGTTCTTC.

CDR3 amino acids: CASATGSQETQYF. For the CDR3, the DNA is TGTGCCAGCGCGACAGGGAGCCAAGAGACCCAGTACTTC. The chain joins TRBV7-3 to TRBJ2-5; 7 bases map to TRBD1. CDR3 length: 13 residues. The V and J ends lost 8 bases and 1 base, in that order; junction bases with no gene match: 4. The germline CDR1 and CDR2 sequences are SGHTA and FQGTGA.

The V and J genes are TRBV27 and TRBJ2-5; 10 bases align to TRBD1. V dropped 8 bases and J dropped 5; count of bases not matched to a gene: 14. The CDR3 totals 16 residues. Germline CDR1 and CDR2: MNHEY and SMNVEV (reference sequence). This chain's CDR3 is CASQPRDRGLLETQYF. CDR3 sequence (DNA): TGTGCCAGCCAGCCCCGGGACAGGGGCCTTCTTGAGACCCAGTACTTC.

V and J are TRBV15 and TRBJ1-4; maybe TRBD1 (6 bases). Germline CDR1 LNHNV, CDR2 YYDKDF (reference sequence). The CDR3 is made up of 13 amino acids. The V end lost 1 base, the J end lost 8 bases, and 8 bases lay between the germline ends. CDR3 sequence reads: CATSRGQGEKLFF. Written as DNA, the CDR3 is TGTGCCACCAGCAGAGGGCAGGGGGAAAAACTGTTTTTT.

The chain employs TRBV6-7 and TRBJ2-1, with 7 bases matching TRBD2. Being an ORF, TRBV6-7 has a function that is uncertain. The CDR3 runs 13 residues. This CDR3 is CPRAGDSYNEQFF. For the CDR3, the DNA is TGTCCTCGGGCGGGGGACTCCTACAATGAGCAGTTCTTC.

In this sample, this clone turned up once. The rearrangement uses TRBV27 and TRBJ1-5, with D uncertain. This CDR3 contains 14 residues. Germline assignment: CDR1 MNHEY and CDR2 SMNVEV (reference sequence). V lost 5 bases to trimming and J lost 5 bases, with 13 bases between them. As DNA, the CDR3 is TGTGCCAGCAGTGCGGGGTCCAGGCATCAGCCCCAGCATTTT. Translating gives CASSAGSRHQPQHF.

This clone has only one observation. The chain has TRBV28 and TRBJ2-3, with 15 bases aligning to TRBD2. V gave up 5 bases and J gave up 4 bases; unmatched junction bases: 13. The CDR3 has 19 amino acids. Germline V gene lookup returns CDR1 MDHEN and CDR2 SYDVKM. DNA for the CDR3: TGTGCCAGCAGTCCAATCTCCGGGACTAGCGGGAGGCCATCAGATACGCAGTATTTT. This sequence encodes CASSPISGTSGRPSDTQYF. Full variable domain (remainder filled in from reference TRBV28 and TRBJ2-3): DVKVTQSSRYLVKRTGEKVFLECVQDMDHENMFWYRQDPGLGLRLIYFSYDVKMKEKGDIPEGYSVSREKKERFSLILESASTNQTSMYLCASSPISGTSGRPSDTQYFGPGTRLTVL.

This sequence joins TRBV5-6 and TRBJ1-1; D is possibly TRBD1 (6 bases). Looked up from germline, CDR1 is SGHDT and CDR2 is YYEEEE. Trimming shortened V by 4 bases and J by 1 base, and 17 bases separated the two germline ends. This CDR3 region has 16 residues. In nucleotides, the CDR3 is TGTGCCAGCAGCCGGACAGCTCGAAGAGCGAACACTGAAGCTTTCTTT. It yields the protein CASSRTARRANTEAFF.

The CDR3 here is CASSPTRQGNTEAFF. CDR3 bases: TGCGCCAGCAGCCCCACCCGACAGGGAAACACTGAAGCTTTCTTT. This sequence joins TRBV5-1 and TRBJ1-1, with 7 positions matching TRBD1. The V segment lost 4 bases and the J segment 2 bases; nucleotides outside the gene matches: 8. The germline V gene has CDR1 SGHRS and CDR2 YFSETQ. This CDR3 contains 15 residues.

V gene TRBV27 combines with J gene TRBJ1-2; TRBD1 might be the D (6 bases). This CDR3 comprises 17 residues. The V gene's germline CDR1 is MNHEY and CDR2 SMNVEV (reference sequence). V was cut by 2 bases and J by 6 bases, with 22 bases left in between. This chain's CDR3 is CASSLRGGPPSINGYTF. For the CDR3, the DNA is TGTGCCAGCAGTTTACGGGGGGGCCCGCCTTCTATAAATGGCTACACCTTC.

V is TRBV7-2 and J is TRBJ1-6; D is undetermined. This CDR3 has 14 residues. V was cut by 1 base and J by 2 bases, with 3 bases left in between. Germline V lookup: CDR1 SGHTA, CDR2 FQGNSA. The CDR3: CASSLGPYNSPLHF. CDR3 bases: TGTGCCAGCAGCTTAGGGCCCTATAATTCACCCCTCCACTTT. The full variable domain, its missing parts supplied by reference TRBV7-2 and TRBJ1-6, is GAGVSQSPSNKVTEKGKDVELRCDPISGHTALYWYRQSLGQGLEFLIYFQGNSAPDKSGLPSDRFSAERTGGSVSTLTIQRTQQEDSAVYLCASSLGPYNSPLHFGNGTRLTVT.

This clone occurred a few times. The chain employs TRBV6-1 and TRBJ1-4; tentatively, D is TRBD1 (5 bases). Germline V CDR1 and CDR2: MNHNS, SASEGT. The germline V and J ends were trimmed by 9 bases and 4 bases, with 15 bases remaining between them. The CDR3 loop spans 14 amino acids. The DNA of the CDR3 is TGTGCCAGTCAAGGAGGGGACGGTAATGAAAAACTGTTTTTT. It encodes CASQGGDGNEKLFF.

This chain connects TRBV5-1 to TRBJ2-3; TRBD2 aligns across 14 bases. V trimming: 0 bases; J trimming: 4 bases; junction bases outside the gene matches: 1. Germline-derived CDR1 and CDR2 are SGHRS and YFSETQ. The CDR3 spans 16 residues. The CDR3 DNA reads TGCGCCAGCAGCTTGGGACTAGCGGGAGGGTCAGATACGCAGTATTTT. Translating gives CASSLGLAGGSDTQYF.

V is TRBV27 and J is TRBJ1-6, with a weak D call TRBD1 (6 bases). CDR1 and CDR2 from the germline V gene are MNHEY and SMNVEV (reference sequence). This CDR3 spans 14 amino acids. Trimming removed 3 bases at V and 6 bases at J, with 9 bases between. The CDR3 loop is CASSFSGANSPLHF. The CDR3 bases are TGTGCCAGCAGTTTTTCAGGGGCTAATTCACCCCTCCACTTT.